The 28 T cell receptor beta chains below were found in one sample sequenced in a study of T-cell reconstitution after alpha-beta-depleted transplantation in children. Construction of the TCRbeta library involved unique molecular identifiers. MiXCR was run by TCRdb on the PCR reads, yielding one entry per CDR3 protein. Of about 410,000 distinct CDR3 sequences in the sample, over 20% were seen once. This specimen consisted of PBMCs from the stem cell graft donor, obtained from the stem cell graft. Receptor source: a human donor who donated a stem cell graft to a child with acute myeloid leukemia.

This clonotype was seen a few times. The genes are TRBV27 and TRBJ1-4, with 9 bases fitting TRBD1. Germline V gives CDR1 MNHEY, CDR2 SMNVEV (reference sequence). Trimming at V came to 6 bases and at J to 5 bases, leaving 10 bases not matched to a gene. This CDR3 is 16 amino acids long. CDR3 in DNA: TGTGCCAGCAGGGGAACAGGGGGCGCGTGGAATGAAAAACTGTTTTTT. It encodes CASRGTGGAWNEKLFF.

This clonotype has at least ten counts. The chain carries TRBV29-1 and TRBJ2-3, with 8 nucleotides matching TRBD2. V trimming: 7 bases; J trimming: 2 bases; junction bases outside the gene matches: 5. The CDR3 is 13 amino acids. Germline V gene data show CDR1 as SQVTM and CDR2 as ANQGSEA. CDR3 DNA: TGCAGCGCCGTAGCGGGGTACACAGATACGCAGTATTTT. Translating gives CSAVAGYTDTQYF.

This clonotype was seen more than once but under ten times. The chain carries TRBV10-3 and TRBJ2-2; no reliable D call. The CDR3 loop spans 12 amino acids. The V gene's germline CDR1 is ENHRY and CDR2 SYGVKD. V dropped 4 bases and J dropped 5 bases, with 5 bases sitting between them. CDR3 sequence reads: CAISGRTGELFF. The DNA for the CDR3 is TGTGCCATCAGTGGAAGGACCGGGGAGCTGTTTTTT.

The V call is TRBV21-1, the J call TRBJ2-1; the table's D call, TRBD1, has no DNA check behind it. TRBV21-1 is termed a pseudogene. The CDR3 has 15 amino acids. This CDR3 reads CASSSTGQLYNEQFF. The CDR3 coding sequence is TGTGCCAGCAGCAGCACGGGACAGCTTTACAATGAGCAGTTCTTC.

Only a few counts were recorded for this clonotype. The V gene is TRBV15, the J gene TRBJ2-5, with D unresolved. The CDR3 length is 13 residues. CDR1 is LNHNV and CDR2 is YYDKDF in the germline V gene (reference sequence). The germline V and J ends were trimmed by 1 base and 5 bases, with 8 bases remaining between them. DNA of the CDR3: TGTGCCACCAGCAGAGGATTTAGTGAGACCCAGTACTTC. The encoded protein is CATSRGFSETQYF.

This clonotype was seen repeatedly, ten times or more. This chain uses TRBV6-5 with TRBJ2-7, with a weak D call TRBD1 (6 bases). CDR1 is MNHEY and CDR2 is SVGAGI in the germline V gene. Trimming shortened V by 0 bases and J by 4 bases, and 7 bases separated the two germline ends. This CDR3 has 13 amino acids. DNA of the CDR3: TGTGCCAGCAGTTACTCGCAGGGGTACGAGCAGTACTTC. Protein sequence: CASSYSQGYEQYF.

The gene calls are TRBV13 and TRBJ1-5, with D maybe TRBD1 (6 bases). The germline V and J ends were trimmed by 2 bases and 4 bases, with 12 bases remaining between them. The CDR3 is 15 amino acids. The germline V gene has CDR1 PRHDT and CDR2 FYEKMQ (reference sequence). This CDR3 is CASSLTQGGNQPQHF. In DNA, the CDR3 is TGTGCCAGCAGCTTAACACAGGGTGGGAATCAGCCCCAGCATTTT.

This chain uses TRBV4-1 with TRBJ2-7; D is undetermined. Germline CDR1 and CDR2: MGHRA and YSYEKL. With 0 bases removed from V and 0 bases from J, the gap between germline ends came to 12 bases. The CDR3 runs 16 residues. The CDR3 is CASSQEVVLSSYEQYF. The CDR3 DNA is TGCGCCAGCAGCCAAGAGGTAGTCTTAAGCTCCTACGAGCAGTACTTC.

This clonotype showed up just a few times. This rearrangement joins TRBV15 to TRBJ2-7, with 8 bases identical to TRBD2. Looked up from germline, CDR1 is LNHNV and CDR2 is YYDKDF (reference sequence). Trimming at V came to 0 bases and at J to 4 bases, leaving 8 bases not matched to a gene. This CDR3 has 16 residues. CDR3 in DNA: TGTGCCACCAGCAGAGATATTGGCGGGAGGAAATACGAGCAGTACTTC. It specifies CATSRDIGGRKYEQYF. Full variable domain (missing parts from reference TRBV15 and TRBJ2-7): DAMVIQNPRYQVTQFGKPVTLSCSQTLNHNVMYWYQQKSSQAPKLLFHYYDKDFNNEADTPDNFQSRRPNTSFCFLDIRSPGLGDTAMYLCATSRDIGGRKYEQYFGPGTRLTVT.

V usage is TRBV28 and J usage is TRBJ2-5; 7 nucleotides align to TRBD2. CDR1 is MDHEN, CDR2 SYDVKM, per germline. The V and J ends lost 10 bases and 5 bases, in that order; junction bases with no gene match: 13. This CDR3 is built from 14 residues. CDR3 amino acids: CATLPRGVSETQYF. The CDR3 DNA reads TGTGCCACCCTTCCCCGGGGGGTATCGGAGACCCAGTACTTC.

This clonotype has at least ten counts. The chain couples TRBV12-3 or TRBV12-4 to TRBJ2-1, with D tentatively TRBD2 (5 bases). This CDR3 spans 14 amino acids. With 1 base removed from V and 8 bases from J, the gap between germline ends came to 12 bases. CDR3 nucleotide sequence: TGTGCCAGCAGTTTAGGGAGCAGTAGCGATGAGCAGTTCTTC. Translated: CASSLGSSSDEQFF.

This clonotype has only a few counts. The chain is built from TRBV24-1 and TRBJ2-4, with 11 bases aligning to TRBD2. This CDR3 is built from 15 residues. Trimming at V came to 4 bases and at J to 5 bases, leaving 3 bases not matched to a gene. Per germline, CDR1 KGHDR and CDR2 SFDVKD. The CDR3: CATSDKGLAENIQYF. As DNA, the CDR3 is TGTGCCACCAGTGACAAGGGACTAGCGGAAAACATTCAGTACTTC.

There are many counts of this clonotype. The chain joins TRBV29-1 to TRBJ2-7; D possibly uses TRBD1 or TRBD2 (6 bases each). V was clipped by 7 bases and J by 6 bases, with 28 bases between them. The CDR3 length is 16 residues. CDR1 SQVTM and CDR2 ANQGSEA come from the germline V gene. CDR3 region: CSAWTEGPGSFSEQYF. The CDR3 region has the DNA TGCAGCGCATGGACAGAGGGGCCCGGGAGTTTCTCCGAGCAGTACTTC.

This clonotype was detected a few times. This chain connects TRBV10-3 to TRBJ2-7; 10 nucleotides agree with TRBD1. With V trimmed by 6 bases and J by 0 bases, 5 bases remained unmatched. CDR3 length: 15 amino acids. The germline CDR1 and CDR2 sequences are ENHRY and SYGVKD. CDR3: CAIRPGQGTSYEQYF. CDR3 DNA: TGTGCCATCAGGCCGGGACAGGGGACCTCCTACGAGCAGTACTTC.

This clonotype was seen repeatedly, ten times or more. The V gene is TRBV20-1, the J gene TRBJ2-5; D is ambiguous. V lost 0 bases, J lost 4 bases, and 6 bases lay in between. This CDR3 contains 12 residues. Looked up from germline, CDR1 is DFQATT and CDR2 is SNEGSKA (reference sequence). The CDR3 coding sequence is TGCAGTGCTAGAGATCTTAGAGAGACCCAGTACTTC. It specifies CSARDLRETQYF.

This rearrangement joins TRBV6-1 to TRBJ2-6, with TRBD2 matching 8 bases. Trimming at V came to 4 bases and at J to 0 bases, leaving 11 bases not matched to a gene. The CDR3 consists of 19 residues. Germline CDR1 is MNHNS and CDR2 is SASEGT. CDR3 residues: CASSALFSGVRSGANVLTF. The CDR3 DNA reads TGTGCCAGCAGTGCCCTCTTTAGCGGGGTTCGCTCTGGGGCCAACGTCCTGACTTTC.

This clonotype occurred a few times. The rearrangement links TRBV20-1 to TRBJ2-7; no clear D. CDR1 DFQATT and CDR2 SNEGSKA come from the germline V gene (reference sequence). The V and J ends lost 2 bases and 0 bases respectively, with 8 bases between them. The CDR3 contains 13 residues. This CDR3 reads CSARQVSSYEQYF. CDR3 nucleotide sequence: TGCAGTGCTAGACAGGTGAGCTCCTACGAGCAGTACTTC.

This clonotype turned up a few times. This chain connects TRBV12-3 or TRBV12-4 to TRBJ2-1, with D possibly being TRBD2 (6 bases). V lost 5 bases, J lost 6 bases, and 20 bases lay in between. This CDR3 has 16 residues. The CDR3 region has the DNA TGTGCCAGCAGTCGAGGACTGTTGGAGGGCCTCAATGAGCAGTTCTTC. It encodes CASSRGLLEGLNEQFF.

The V and J genes are TRBV7-9 and TRBJ2-1; D may be TRBD1 (5 bases). This CDR3 has 13 amino acids. The V end lost 7 bases, the J end lost 8 bases, and 15 bases lay between the germline ends. Germline CDR1 is SEHNR and CDR2 is FQNEAQ (reference sequence). CDR3 coding DNA: TGTGCCAGCACCGACACCAGGGCGGATGAGCAGTTCTTC. Encoded protein: CASTDTRADEQFF.

The CDR3 reads CASSLEWAGEDTQYF. The CDR3 nucleotides are TGTGCCAGCAGCTTAGAGTGGGCAGGGGAAGATACGCAGTATTTT. The rearrangement joins TRBV7-9 to TRBJ2-3; D possibly corresponds to TRBD1 (6 bases). The length of the CDR3 is 15 residues. Germline CDR1 and CDR2: SEHNR and FQNEAQ (reference sequence). Trimming cost V 1 base and J 5 bases, with 13 bases left between them.

At least ten counts were recorded for this clonotype. CDR3 in DNA: TGTGCCAGCACTTTGACAGGGGGCAGGACAGATACGCAGTATTTT. Protein: CASTLTGGRTDTQYF. This chain joins TRBV6-5 and TRBJ2-3; 10 bases align to TRBD1. Germline CDR1 reads MNHEY; CDR2 reads SVGAGI. The length of the CDR3 is 15 residues. J was trimmed by 3 bases and V by 7 bases; bases with no gene match: 7.

In its sample, this clonotype was seen a few times. This chain links TRBV6-1 with TRBJ2-5; D could derive from TRBD1 or TRBD2 (5 bases each). This CDR3 has 16 amino acids. V was shortened by 6 bases and J by 4 bases, with 21 bases between the two germline ends. Germline V gives CDR1 MNHNS, CDR2 SASEGT. Here the CDR3 DNA reads TGTGCCAGCAGCCCTAGGTTTGGGGGATCGTTAGAGACCCAGTACTTC. Translation: CASSPRFGGSLETQYF.

The V and J genes are TRBV5-1 and TRBJ2-3, with TRBD1 as a possible D gene (6 bases). V was clipped by 4 bases and J by 4 bases, with 19 bases between them. Germline-derived CDR1 and CDR2 are SGHRS and YFSETQ. The CDR3 is made up of 16 amino acids. CDR3: CASSQYPQGDPDTQYF. The CDR3 DNA follows: TGCGCCAGCAGCCAATATCCACAGGGAGATCCAGATACGCAGTATTTT.

The rearrangement joins TRBV6-5 to TRBJ1-5; tentative D call: TRBD1 (6 bases). The CDR3 is 15 amino acids. Between the trimmed V and J ends, which lost 6 bases and 1 base, there was a span of 13 bases. Germline CDR1 reads MNHEY; CDR2 reads SVGAGI. CDR3 coding DNA: TGTGCCAGCAGCTCCGACAGGAGGAGCAATCAGCCCCAGCATTTT. Encoded protein: CASSSDRRSNQPQHF.

The chain couples TRBV10-3 to TRBJ2-1; 11 bases align to TRBD2. The germline V gene has CDR1 ENHRY and CDR2 SYGVKD. Germline trimming cut 0 bases from V and 4 bases from J; bases unmatched to any gene: 2. The CDR3 has 16 residues. The CDR3 here is CAISESGTSGYNEQFF. In DNA form, the CDR3 reads TGTGCCATCAGTGAGTCTGGGACTAGCGGTTACAATGAGCAGTTCTTC.

The V and J genes are TRBV5-1 and TRBJ1-5; TRBD1 is a possible D gene (5 bases). V was trimmed by 0 bases and J by 0 bases, leaving 7 bases between them. The CDR3 contains 15 residues. The germline V gene encodes CDR1 SGHRS and CDR2 YFSETQ. The CDR3 DNA follows: TGCGCCAGCAGCTTGGGACAGTATAGCAATCAGCCCCAGCATTTT. Translated, it gives CASSLGQYSNQPQHF.

In its sample, this clonotype was seen a few times. This chain uses TRBV7-2 with TRBJ2-3; D is undetermined. Looked up from germline, CDR1 is SGHTA and CDR2 is FQGNSA. Trimming left V 1 base short and J 6 bases short, with 11 bases between. The CDR3 is 14 amino acids. CDR3 in amino acids: CASSLVDRADTQYF. The DNA for the CDR3 is TGTGCCAGCAGCTTAGTAGACCGGGCCGATACGCAGTATTTT.

This clonotype was observed a handful of times. The V call is TRBV4-2, the J call TRBJ1-4; tentative D call: TRBD1 (6 bases). V was pared by 1 base and J by 8 bases, with 11 bases between. The CDR3 totals 14 residues. Germline V gene sequence: CDR1 LGHNA, CDR2 YNFKEQ. CDR3 coding DNA: TGTGCCAGCAGCCAAGGGGGGCAGGAGGAAAAACTGTTTTTT. This codes for CASSQGGQEEKLFF.